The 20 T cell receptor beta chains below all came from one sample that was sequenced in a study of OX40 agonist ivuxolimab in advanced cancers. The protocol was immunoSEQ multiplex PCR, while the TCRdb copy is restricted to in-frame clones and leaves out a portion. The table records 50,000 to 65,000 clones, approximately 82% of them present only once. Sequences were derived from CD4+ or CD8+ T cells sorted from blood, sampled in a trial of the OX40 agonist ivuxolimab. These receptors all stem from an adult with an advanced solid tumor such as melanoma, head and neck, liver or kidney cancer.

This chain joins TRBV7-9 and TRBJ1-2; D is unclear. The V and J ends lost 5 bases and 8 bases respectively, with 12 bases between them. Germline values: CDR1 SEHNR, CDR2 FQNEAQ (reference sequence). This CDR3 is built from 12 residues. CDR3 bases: TGTGCCAGCAGCCCGGCGGATGGGGGCTACACCTTC. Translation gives CASSPADGGYTF.

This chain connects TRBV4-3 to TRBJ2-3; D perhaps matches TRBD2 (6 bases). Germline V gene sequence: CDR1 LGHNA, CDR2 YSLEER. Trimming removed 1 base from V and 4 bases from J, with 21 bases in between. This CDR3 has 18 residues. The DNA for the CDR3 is TGCGCCAGCAGCCAAGCGAGTGGAGGGAGTTTGAATTCAGATACGCAGTATTTT. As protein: CASSQASGGSLNSDTQYF.

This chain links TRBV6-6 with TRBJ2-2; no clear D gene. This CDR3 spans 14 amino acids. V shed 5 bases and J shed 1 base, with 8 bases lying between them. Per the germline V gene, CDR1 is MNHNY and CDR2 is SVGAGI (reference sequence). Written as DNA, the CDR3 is TGTGCCAGCAGTAGCCCCGAGAACACCGGGGAGCTGTTTTTT. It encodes CASSSPENTGELFF.

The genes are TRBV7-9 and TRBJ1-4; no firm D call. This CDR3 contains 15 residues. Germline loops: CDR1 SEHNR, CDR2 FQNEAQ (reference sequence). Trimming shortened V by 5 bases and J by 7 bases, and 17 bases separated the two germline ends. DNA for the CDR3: TGTGCCAGCAGCGGCGACCTGAGTGTGGGTGAAAAACTGTTTTTT. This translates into CASSGDLSVGEKLFF.

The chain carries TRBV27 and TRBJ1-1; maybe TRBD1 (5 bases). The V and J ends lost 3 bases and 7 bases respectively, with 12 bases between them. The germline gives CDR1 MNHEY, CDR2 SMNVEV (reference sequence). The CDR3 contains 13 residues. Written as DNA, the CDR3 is TGTGCCAGCAGTTTGACAGACTCGGATGAAGCTTTCTTT. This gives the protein CASSLTDSDEAFF.

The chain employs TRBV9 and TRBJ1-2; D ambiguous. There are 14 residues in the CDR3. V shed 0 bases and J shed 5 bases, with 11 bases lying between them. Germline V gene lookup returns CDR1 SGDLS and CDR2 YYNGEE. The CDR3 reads CASSVARTWYGYTF. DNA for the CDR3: TGTGCCAGCAGCGTAGCACGAACGTGGTATGGCTACACCTTC.

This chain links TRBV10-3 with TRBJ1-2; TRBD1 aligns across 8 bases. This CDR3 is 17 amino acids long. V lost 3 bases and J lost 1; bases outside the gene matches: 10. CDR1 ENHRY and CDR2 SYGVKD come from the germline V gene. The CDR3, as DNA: TGTGCCATCAGTGACCCTCGGACAGGGACAATTAACTATGGCTACACCTTC. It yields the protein CAISDPRTGTINYGYTF.

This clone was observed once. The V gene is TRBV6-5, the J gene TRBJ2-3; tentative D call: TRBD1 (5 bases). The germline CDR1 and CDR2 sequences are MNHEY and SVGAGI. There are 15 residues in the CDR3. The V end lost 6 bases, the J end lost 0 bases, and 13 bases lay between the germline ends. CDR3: CASSRQGFSTDTQYF. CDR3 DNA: TGTGCCAGCAGCCGGCAGGGCTTTAGCACAGATACGCAGTATTTT.

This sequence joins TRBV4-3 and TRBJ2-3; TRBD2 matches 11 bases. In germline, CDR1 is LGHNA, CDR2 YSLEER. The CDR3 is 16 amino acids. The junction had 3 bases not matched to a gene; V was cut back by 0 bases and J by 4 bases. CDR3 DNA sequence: TGCGCCAGCAGCCAAGATCTAGCGGGAGGACCAGATACGCAGTATTTT. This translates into CASSQDLAGGPDTQYF.

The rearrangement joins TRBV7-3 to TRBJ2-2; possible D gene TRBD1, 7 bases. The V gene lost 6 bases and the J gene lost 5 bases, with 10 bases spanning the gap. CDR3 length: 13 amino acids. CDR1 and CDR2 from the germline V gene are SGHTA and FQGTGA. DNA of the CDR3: TGTGCCAGCAGTCCAGGGGGGACCGGGGAGCTGTTTTTT. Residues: CASSPGGTGELFF.

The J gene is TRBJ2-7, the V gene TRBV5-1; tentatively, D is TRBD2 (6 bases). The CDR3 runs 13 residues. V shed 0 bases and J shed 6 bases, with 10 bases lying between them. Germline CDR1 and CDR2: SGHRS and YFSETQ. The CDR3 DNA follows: TGCGCCAGCAGCTTGGCCCGGAGGGTCGAGCAGTACTTC. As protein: CASSLARRVEQYF.

The CDR3 here is CASSWGQGAFETQYF. The CDR3 region has the DNA TGTGCCAGCAGCTGGGGACAGGGGGCGTTTGAGACCCAGTACTTC. The chain couples TRBV7-8 to TRBJ2-5; 12 positions match TRBD1. The CDR3 is 15 residues long. J was trimmed by 5 bases and V by 4 bases; bases with no gene match: 5. The V gene's germline CDR1 is SGHVS and CDR2 FQNEAQ.

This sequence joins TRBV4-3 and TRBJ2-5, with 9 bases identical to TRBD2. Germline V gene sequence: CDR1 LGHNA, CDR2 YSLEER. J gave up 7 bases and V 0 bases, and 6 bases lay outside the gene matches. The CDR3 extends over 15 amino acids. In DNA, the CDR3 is TGCGCCAGCAGCCAAGACGTGTCGACTAGCGGGACCCAGTACTTC. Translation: CASSQDVSTSGTQYF.

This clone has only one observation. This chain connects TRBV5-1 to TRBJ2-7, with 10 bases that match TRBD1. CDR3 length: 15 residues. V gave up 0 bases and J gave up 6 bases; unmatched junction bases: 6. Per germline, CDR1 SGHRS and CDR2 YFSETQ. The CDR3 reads CASSLVGDRGSEQYF. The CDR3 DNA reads TGCGCCAGCAGCTTGGTTGGGGACAGGGGCTCCGAGCAGTACTTC.

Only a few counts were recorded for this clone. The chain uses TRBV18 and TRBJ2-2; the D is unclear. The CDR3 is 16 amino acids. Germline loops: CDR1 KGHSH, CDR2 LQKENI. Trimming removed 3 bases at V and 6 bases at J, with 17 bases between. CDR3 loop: CASSPGRVMSAGELFF. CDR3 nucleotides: TGTGCCAGCTCACCGGGCCGGGTTATGAGCGCCGGGGAGCTGTTTTTT.

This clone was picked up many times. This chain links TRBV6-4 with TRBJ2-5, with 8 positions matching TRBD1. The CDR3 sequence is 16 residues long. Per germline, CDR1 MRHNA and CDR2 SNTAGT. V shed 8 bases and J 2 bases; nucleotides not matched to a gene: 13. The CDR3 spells CASLMQTGGRQETQYF. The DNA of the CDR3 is TGTGCCAGCCTTATGCAAACAGGGGGTCGACAAGAGACCCAGTACTTC.

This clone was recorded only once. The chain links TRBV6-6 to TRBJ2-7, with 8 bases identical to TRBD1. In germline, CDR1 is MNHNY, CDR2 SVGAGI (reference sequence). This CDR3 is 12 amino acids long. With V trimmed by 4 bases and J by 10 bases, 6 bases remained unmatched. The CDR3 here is CASSSSDRVQYF. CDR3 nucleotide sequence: TGTGCCAGCAGTTCCTCGGACAGGGTTCAGTACTTC.

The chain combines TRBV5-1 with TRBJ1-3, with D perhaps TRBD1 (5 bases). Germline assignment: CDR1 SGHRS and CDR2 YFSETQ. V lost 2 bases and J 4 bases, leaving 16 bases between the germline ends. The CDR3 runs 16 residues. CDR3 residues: CASSFRGPDDGNTIYF. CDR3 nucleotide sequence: TGCGCCAGCAGCTTTAGGGGACCCGACGACGGAAACACCATATATTTT.

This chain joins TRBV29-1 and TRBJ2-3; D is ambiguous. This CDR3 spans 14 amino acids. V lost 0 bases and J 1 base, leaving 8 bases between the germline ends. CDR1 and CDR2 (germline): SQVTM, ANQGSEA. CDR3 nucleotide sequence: TGCAGCGTTGAAGATGCGCCGGGCACAGATACGCAGTATTTT. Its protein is CSVEDAPGTDTQYF.

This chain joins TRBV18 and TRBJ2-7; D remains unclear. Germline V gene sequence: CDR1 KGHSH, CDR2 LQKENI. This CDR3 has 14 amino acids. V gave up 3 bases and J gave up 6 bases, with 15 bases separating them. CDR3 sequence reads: CASSPRQREGEQYF. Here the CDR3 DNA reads TGTGCCAGCTCACCTAGACAAAGGGAAGGCGAGCAGTACTTC. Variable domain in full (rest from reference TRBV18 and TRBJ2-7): NAGVMQNPRHLVRRRGQEARLRCSPMKGHSHVYWYRQLPEEGLKFMVYLQKENIIDESGMPKERFSAEFPKEGPSILRIQQVVRGDSAAYFCASSPRQREGEQYFGPGTRLTVT.